Listed below are T cell receptor beta chains from one sample, sequenced in a study of T cells after yellow fever vaccination. TCRdb redid the calling of the 5' RACE reads with MiXCR, one entry per CDR3 protein. The sample lists around 530,000 distinct CDR3 sequences, roughly 17% occurring once. Sequencing used PBMCs, obtained 4 to 6 days after the first yellow fever vaccination. The receptors shown here come from a man between 18 and 35 years old who received the YFV17D yellow fever vaccine. CDR3s include the opening cysteine and the closing phenylalanine or tryptophan. The D gene is left open where the match is weak. Clone size is given for some rows only: seen once, a few or many times, or a class if the clone is expanded.

j_gene,d_gene,abundance,v_gene,CDR3aa,CDR3nt
TRBJ1-4,NA,NA,TRBV19,CASRGDNREKLFF,TGTGCCAGTAGGGGGGACAATCGGGAAAAACTGTTTTTT
TRBJ1-1,NA,few,TRBV7-2,CASSFQRRQWAFF,TGTGCCAGCAGCTTCCAGCGGAGGCAATGGGCTTTCTTT
TRBJ2-3,NA,few,TRBV7-2,CASKPAGTSTDTQYF,TGTGCCAGCAAACCCGCCGGGACTAGCACAGATACGCAGTATTTT
TRBJ1-6,NA,few,TRBV5-1,CASQASTPNSPLHF,TGCGCCAGCCAGGCCTCGACCCCTAATTCACCCCTCCACTTT
TRBJ2-5,TRBD2,few,TRBV12-3/TRBV12-4,CASSRDYKETQYF,TGTGCCAGCAGTCGGGACTATAAAGAGACCCAGTACTTC
TRBJ2-3,TRBD2,many,TRBV4-3,CASSPGGGGTDTQYF,TGTGCCAGCAGTCCCGGGGGGGGCGGCACAGATACGCAGTATTTT
TRBJ2-7,NA,NA,TRBV7-2,CASSLEMWQKQYF,TGTGCCAGCAGCTTAGAGATGTGGCAGAAGCAGTACTTC
TRBJ2-2,TRBD1,NA,TRBV5-1,CASSLGQGVTGELFF,TGCGCCAGCAGCTTGGGACAGGGGGTCACCGGGGAGCTGTTTTTT
TRBJ1-2,NA,few,TRBV5-1,CASSLFSGDYGYTF,TGCGCCAGCAGCTTGTTTTCGGGGGACTATGGCTACACCTTC
TRBJ1-4,NA,few,TRBV9,CASSGTPGTNEKLFF,TGTGCCAGCAGCGGTACGCCGGGGACTAATGAAAAACTGTTTTTT
TRBJ2-5,NA,NA,TRBV7-9,CASSLAVIKETQYF,TGTGCCAGCAGCTTAGCTGTGATAAAAGAGACCCAGTACTTC